These 8 T cell receptor beta chains were all obtained from the same sample, sequenced in a study of Ad26.COV2.S vaccination and SARS-CoV-2 variants. The treatment was: about 20 received Ad26.COV2.S at low or high dose, single or two shots; about 5 received placebo; per-sample allocation not given. Day 63 following the first vaccine or placebo injection was when the samples were taken. The protocol was immunoSEQ multiplex PCR, while the TCRdb copy is restricted to in-frame clones and leaves out a portion. The repertoire includes around 300,000 clones, 90% of them detected once, and about 5% sits in the top ten. The sequencing used peripheral blood, collected in a trial of Ad26.COV2.S vaccine versus placebo. These receptors were collected from a person between 18 and 65 years old who received the Ad26.COV2.S COVID-19 vaccine or a placebo.

The rearrangement joins TRBV5-1 to TRBJ1-4; D is possibly TRBD1 (5 bases). The CDR3 runs to 14 residues. Germline CDR1 and CDR2: SGHRS and YFSETQ. V lost 5 bases to trimming and J lost 3 bases, with 11 bases between them. This CDR3 reads CASRKEGSNEKLFF. The CDR3 DNA is TGCGCCAGCAGAAAGGAGGGGTCTAATGAAAAACTGTTTTTT.

The chain couples TRBV19 to TRBJ1-3, with 9 bases matching TRBD1. CDR1 is LNHDA, CDR2 SQIVND, per germline (reference sequence). This CDR3 region has 14 residues. V was clipped by 6 bases and J by 7 bases; unmatched bases: 7. CDR3 nucleotide sequence: TGTGCCAGTAGAGAGGGGACAGGGACGAACACCATATATTTT. The encoded protein is CASREGTGTNTIYF.

The chain is built from TRBV13 and TRBJ2-2; 10 nucleotides align to TRBD2. The CDR3 is 16 residues long. Trimming cost V 4 bases and J 5 bases; bases outside gene matches: 7. Germline V gives CDR1 PRHDT, CDR2 FYEKMQ (reference sequence). In DNA, the CDR3 is TGTGCCAGCAGCTCCGGGCTAGCGGGAGTTACCGGGGAGCTGTTTTTT. Translation gives CASSSGLAGVTGELFF.

The chain combines TRBV19 with TRBJ1-4; D gene unclear. The CDR3 is made up of 14 amino acids. Germline V lookup: CDR1 LNHDA, CDR2 SQIVND (reference sequence). The ends were cut back, 7 bases at V and 5 bases at J, with 14 bases in the middle. The CDR3 sequence is CASTIGVGNEKLFF. CDR3 sequence (DNA): TGTGCCAGTACCATCGGGGTTGGCAATGAAAAACTGTTTTTT.

This clone showed up just a few times. The genes are TRBV6-6 and TRBJ1-1; D remains ambiguous. This CDR3 has 16 amino acids. Between the trimmed V and J ends, which lost 1 base and 0 bases, there was a span of 12 bases. The germline gives CDR1 MNHNY, CDR2 SVGAGI (reference sequence). CDR3 bases: TGTGCCAGCAGTTACTTGTTTACTTCAATGAACACTGAAGCTTTCTTT. Encoded protein: CASSYLFTSMNTEAFF.

The gene calls are TRBV6-5 and TRBJ1-4, with D maybe TRBD1 (5 bases). The CDR3 has 15 amino acids. Germline lookup yields CDR1 MNHEY and CDR2 SVGAGI. V lost 2 bases, J lost 4 bases, and 11 bases lay in between. Here the CDR3 DNA reads TGTGCCAGCAGTTACGGCCAGGGAGATAATGAAAAACTGTTTTTT. This translates into CASSYGQGDNEKLFF.

The chain carries TRBV4-3 and TRBJ2-5; D is unresolved. Per the germline V gene, CDR1 is LGHNA and CDR2 is YSLEER. This CDR3 contains 13 residues. V was cut by 0 bases and J by 8 bases, with 10 bases left in between. CDR3: CASSQESGSTQYF. Here the CDR3 DNA reads TGCGCCAGCAGCCAAGAATCAGGCTCCACCCAGTACTTC.

This rearrangement joins TRBV9 to TRBJ1-3, with TRBD1 identical over 9 bases. V trimming: 2 bases; J trimming: 7 bases; junction bases outside the gene matches: 7. The V gene's germline CDR1 is SGDLS and CDR2 YYNGEE. The CDR3 covers 15 residues. In nucleotides, the CDR3 is TGTGCCAGCAGCGTTGGACAGGGGAATGGGAACACCATATATTTT. Protein product: CASSVGQGNGNTIYF.